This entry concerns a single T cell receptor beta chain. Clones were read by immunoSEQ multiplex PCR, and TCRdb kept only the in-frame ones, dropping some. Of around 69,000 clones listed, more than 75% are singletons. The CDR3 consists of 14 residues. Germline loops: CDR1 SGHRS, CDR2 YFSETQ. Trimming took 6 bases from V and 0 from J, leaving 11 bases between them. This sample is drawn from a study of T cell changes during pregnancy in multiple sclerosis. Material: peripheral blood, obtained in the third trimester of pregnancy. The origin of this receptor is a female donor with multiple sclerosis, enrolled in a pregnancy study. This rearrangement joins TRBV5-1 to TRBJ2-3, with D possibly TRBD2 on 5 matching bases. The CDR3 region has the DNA TGCGCCAGCATCCGGGGTCAGAGCACAGATACGCAGTATTTT. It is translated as CASIRGQSTDTQYF.